Listed here are 9 T cell receptor beta chains from one sample, sequenced in a study of spatial heterogeneity in lung cancer. TCRdb re-called the 5' RACE reads through MiXCR, storing one row per CDR3 protein. This table has approximately 5,000 distinct CDR3 sequences, 29% appearing once. Study findings and constraints: Counts that tracked tumor mutation counts were those of expanded intratumoral alpha and beta TCRs.

Time point specified: sample taken at primary tumor resection. Their specific antigens are unknown. The material sequenced was lung tumor tissue, taken at surgery. The receptors originated from a female donor with early-stage non-small cell lung cancer.

In its sample, this clonotype was seen a few times. The CDR3 bases are TGTGCCAGCAGTCATCCAGGGGATCAGCCCCAGCATTTT. Translation: CASSHPGDQPQHF. V is TRBV6-1 and J is TRBJ1-5; tentatively, D is TRBD1 (6 bases). This CDR3 is 13 amino acids long. Trimming stripped 5 bases from V and 5 bases from J, with 10 bases between. The germline V gene has CDR1 MNHNS and CDR2 SASEGT.

This clonotype rates as medium-sized (0.01 to 0.1%). This chain links TRBV20-1 with TRBJ2-7; maybe TRBD1 (6 bases). The V and J ends lost 3 bases and 2 bases respectively, with 14 bases between them. The length of the CDR3 is 14 residues. In germline, CDR1 is DFQATT, CDR2 SNEGSKA (reference sequence). The CDR3: CSARSGTLPYEQYF. The CDR3 DNA sequence: TGCAGTGCTAGGTCCGGGACACTTCCCTACGAGCAGTACTTC.

This clonotype qualifies as medium-sized. This chain connects TRBV28 to TRBJ2-1, with 7 bases aligning to TRBD2. Trimming took 5 bases from V and 10 from J; bases not matched to a gene: 14. Germline-derived CDR1 and CDR2 are MDHEN and SYDVKM. The CDR3 has 15 amino acids. The CDR3 DNA reads as TGTGCCAGCAGTGCCTCCGGGGACTACTTTCGCGAGCAGTTCTTC. Its translation is CASSASGDYFREQFF.

The rearrangement joins TRBV11-2 to TRBJ2-7, with TRBD1 identical over 9 bases. CDR1 and CDR2 from the germline V gene are SGHAT and FQNNGV. The trim removed 2 bases at V and 0 bases at J, leaving 20 bases unmatched. The CDR3 consists of 21 residues. The CDR3 loop is CASSLFRPMGTGRSISYEQYF. CDR3 bases: TGTGCCAGCAGCTTATTCCGGCCCATGGGGACAGGGCGTTCAATCTCCTACGAGCAGTACTTC.

This clonotype is labeled medium-sized. The chain is built from TRBV7-8 and TRBJ2-2; 11 bases match TRBD2. V trimming: 4 bases; J trimming: 7 bases; junction bases outside the gene matches: 8. Per the germline V gene, CDR1 is SGHVS and CDR2 is FQNEAQ. This CDR3 is built from 16 residues. The CDR3 is CASSSIAGGLSGELFF. DNA for the CDR3: TGTGCCAGCAGCTCGATAGCGGGGGGGCTTAGCGGGGAGCTGTTTTTT.

This clonotype was observed a few times. The V gene is TRBV7-2, the J gene TRBJ2-7, with D unresolved. V dropped 1 base and J dropped 3 bases, with 13 bases sitting between them. Germline V gene lookup returns CDR1 SGHTA and CDR2 FQGNSA. The CDR3 covers 15 residues. In DNA, the CDR3 is TGTGCCAGCAGCTTAGTTGCGGTATCCGACTACGAGCAGTACTTC. It specifies CASSLVAVSDYEQYF.

By share of the sample, this clonotype is medium-sized. The chain links TRBV18 to TRBJ2-2; D remains unclear. Trimming cost V 7 bases and J 0 bases, with 9 bases left between them. Germline V gene lookup returns CDR1 KGHSH and CDR2 LQKENI. The CDR3 extends over 14 amino acids. CDR3 DNA: TGTGCCAGCTTTGGCGCTTCGAACACCGGGGAGCTGTTTTTT. This codes for CASFGASNTGELFF.

By share, this clonotype counts as medium-sized. J is TRBJ2-3 and V is TRBV19; 9 bases are shared with TRBD2. The J segment lost 4 bases and the V segment lost 3 bases, leaving 8 bases of the junction unmatched. CDR1 LNHDA and CDR2 SQIVND come from the germline V gene (reference sequence). The CDR3 is made up of 16 amino acids. CDR3 sequence (DNA): TGTGCCAGTAGTATTAGCGGGGGTCGCGGCGCAGATACGCAGTATTTT. Its translation: CASSISGGRGADTQYF.

This clonotype was picked up one time. The rearrangement links TRBV28 to TRBJ2-1, with a tentative D call TRBD2 (5 bases). Germline V lookup: CDR1 MDHEN, CDR2 SYDVKM. Trimming removed 6 bases at V and 2 bases at J, with 17 bases between. This CDR3 contains 16 residues. CDR3 loop: CASRSLGPGTYNEQFF. The CDR3 coding sequence is TGTGCCAGCAGGTCCCTGGGTCCGGGAACCTACAATGAGCAGTTCTTC.